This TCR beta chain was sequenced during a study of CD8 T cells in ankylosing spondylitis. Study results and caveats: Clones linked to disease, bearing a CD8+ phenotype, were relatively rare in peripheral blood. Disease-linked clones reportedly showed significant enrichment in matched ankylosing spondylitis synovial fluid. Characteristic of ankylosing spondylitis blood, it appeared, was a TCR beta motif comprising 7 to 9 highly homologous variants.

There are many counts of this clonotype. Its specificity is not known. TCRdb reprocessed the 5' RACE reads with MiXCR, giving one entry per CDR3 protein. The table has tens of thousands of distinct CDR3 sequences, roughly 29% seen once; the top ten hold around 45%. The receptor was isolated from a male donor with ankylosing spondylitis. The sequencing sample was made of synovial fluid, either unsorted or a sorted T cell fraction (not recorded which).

CDR3 sequence (DNA): TGCGCCAGCAGTGACCACGGGACTAGCGGGAGGAATACGGATACGCAGTATTTT. It codes for CASSDHGTSGRNTDTQYF. The rearrangement uses TRBV10-1 and TRBJ2-3; 15 bases align to TRBD2. With 3 bases clipped from V and 6 bases from J, the junction kept 10 bases outside the gene matches. The CDR3 sequence is 18 residues long. From germline, CDR1 is WNHNN and CDR2 SYGVQD (reference sequence).